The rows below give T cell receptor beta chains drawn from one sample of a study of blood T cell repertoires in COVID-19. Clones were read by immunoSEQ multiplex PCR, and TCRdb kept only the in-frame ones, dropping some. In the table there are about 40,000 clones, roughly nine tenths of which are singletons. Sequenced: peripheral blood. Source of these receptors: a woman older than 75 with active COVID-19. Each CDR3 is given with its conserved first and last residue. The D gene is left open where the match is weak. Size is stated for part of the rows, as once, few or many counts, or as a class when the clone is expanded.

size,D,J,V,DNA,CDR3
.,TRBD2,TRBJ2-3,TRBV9,TGTGCCAGCAATTTCGCGGGGGATATGGATACGCAGTATTTT,CASNFAGDMDTQYF
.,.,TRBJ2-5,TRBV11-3,TGTGCCAGCAGCTTAACCGGGGTAGAGACCCAGTACTTC,CASSLTGVETQYF
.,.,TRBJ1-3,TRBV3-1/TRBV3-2,TGTGCCAGCAGCCCTGGGCTCGATGGAAACACCATATATTTT,CASSPGLDGNTIYF
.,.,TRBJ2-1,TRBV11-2,TGTGCCAGCAGCTTAAGGGGATCGTCCTACAATGAGCAGTTCTTC,CASSLRGSSYNEQFF
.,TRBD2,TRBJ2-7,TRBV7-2,TGTGCCAGCAGCTTAGCCGGGACTAGCGGGGGCTACGAGCAGTACTTC,CASSLAGTSGGYEQYF
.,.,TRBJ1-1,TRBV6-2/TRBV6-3,TGTGCCAGCAGTTATTTCGGGAGGAACACTGAAGCTTTCTTT,CASSYFGRNTEAFF
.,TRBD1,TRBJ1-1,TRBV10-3,TGTGCCACCGGCTCCGGGACAGATGCTACTGAAGCTTTCTTT,CATGSGTDATEAFF
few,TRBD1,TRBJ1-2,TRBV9,TGTGCCAGCAGCGTAGTCCCTGGGACAGCTAAAGGCTACACCTTC,CASSVVPGTAKGYTF
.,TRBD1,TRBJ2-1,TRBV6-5,TGTGCCAGCAGCTACGGGACAGGGATCAATGAGCAGTTCTTC,CASSYGTGINEQFF
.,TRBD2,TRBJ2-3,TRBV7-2,TGTGCCAGCAGCTTAGGACTAGCGGGGGGTAATTTT,CASSLGLAGGNF
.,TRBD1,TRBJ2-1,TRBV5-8,TGTGCCAGCAGCCCACGGGACAGGGGACACAATGAGCAGTTCTTC,CASSPRDRGHNEQFF
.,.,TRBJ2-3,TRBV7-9,TGTGCCAGCAGCCCTAAAGTCGGCACAGATACGCAGTATTTT,CASSPKVGTDTQYF
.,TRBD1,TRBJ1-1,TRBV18,TGTGCCAGCTCACCCAGGGGGACGGGAGAAGCTTTCTTT,CASSPRGTGEAFF
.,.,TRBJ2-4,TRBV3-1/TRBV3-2,TGTGCCAGCAGCCAGGGGGGAGAAAACATTCAGTACTTC,CASSQGGENIQYF
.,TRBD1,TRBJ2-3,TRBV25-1,TGTGCCAGCAGTGAATCGACAGGGTACACAGATACGCAGTATTTT,CASSESTGYTDTQYF
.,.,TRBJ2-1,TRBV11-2,TGTGCCAGCAGTTCCGGAGCCCTGAGCTCCTACAATGAGCAGTTCTTC,CASSSGALSSYNEQFF
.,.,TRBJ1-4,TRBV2,TGTGCCAGCAAAGGGGTAGCTAATGAAAAACTGTTTTTT,CASKGVANEKLFF
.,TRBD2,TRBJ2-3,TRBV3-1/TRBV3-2,TGTGCCAGCAGCCCAAGCGGGGGAGGAGATACGCAGTATTTT,CASSPSGGGDTQYF
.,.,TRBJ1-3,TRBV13,TGTGCCAGCAGCTTAGGCCGGGAAAACACCATATATTTT,CASSLGRENTIYF
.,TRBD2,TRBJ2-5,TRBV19,TGTGCCAGTAGTAGGGGGACTAGCGAGACCCAGTACTTC,CASSRGTSETQYF
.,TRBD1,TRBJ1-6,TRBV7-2,TGTGCCAGCAGCTCTCCGACAGGGGCGCAGGGTTCACCCCTCCACTTT,CASSSPTGAQGSPLHF
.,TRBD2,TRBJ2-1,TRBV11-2,TGTGCCAGCAGCTTAGTCCTCGCGGGGGGATCCAATGAGCAGTTCTTC,CASSLVLAGGSNEQFF
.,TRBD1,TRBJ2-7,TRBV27,TGTGCCAGCAGTTTCCGCGACAGGGGTCGGCAGTACTTC,CASSFRDRGRQYF
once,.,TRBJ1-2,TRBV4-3,TGCGCCAGCAGTCGTTCAGGGGAAGATGGCTACACCTTC,CASSRSGEDGYTF
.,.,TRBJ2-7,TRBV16,TGTGCCAGCAGCCACAGGGTCTCTGGGTCTGAGCAGTACTTC,CASSHRVSGSEQYF
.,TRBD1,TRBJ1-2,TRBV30,TGTGCCTTTAGCACAGGGGCTGGCTACACCTTC,CAFSTGAGYTF
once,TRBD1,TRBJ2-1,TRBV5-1,TGCGCCAGCAGCGGGACAGGGGGCTCCTACAATGAGCAGTTCTTC,CASSGTGGSYNEQFF
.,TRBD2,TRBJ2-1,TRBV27,TGTGCCAGCAGAACTTATTTACATGGGACTAGCGGGAGCTACAATGAGCAGTTCTTC,CASRTYLHGTSGSYNEQFF
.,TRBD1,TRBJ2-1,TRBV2,TGTGCCAGCTCCATGGACAGGGGGAACAATGAGCAGTTCTTC,CASSMDRGNNEQFF
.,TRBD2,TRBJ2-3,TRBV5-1,TGCGCCAGCAGCTTGGTAGAGGGGCTAGCGGGGGGGCTGAATACGCAGTATTTT,CASSLVEGLAGGLNTQYF
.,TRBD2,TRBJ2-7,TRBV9,TGTGCCAGCAGCCCTACTAGCGGGGGGGCCTCCTACGAGCAGTACTTC,CASSPTSGGASYEQYF
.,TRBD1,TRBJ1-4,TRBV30,TGTGCCTGGGCTCAGGGGGTAGAGGAAAAACTGTTTTTT,CAWAQGVEEKLFF
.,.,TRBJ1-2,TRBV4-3,TGCGCCAGCAGCCCCACGGGGGGTGGCTACACCTTC,CASSPTGGGYTF
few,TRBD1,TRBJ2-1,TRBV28,TGTGCCAGCAGTCCAACCGGGACAGGGGGACCTCTCAATGAGCAGTTCTTC,CASSPTGTGGPLNEQFF
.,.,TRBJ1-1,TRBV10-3,TGTGCCATCAGTGAACCGGGGACTGAAGCTTTCTTT,CAISEPGTEAFF
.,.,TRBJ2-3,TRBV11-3,TGTGCCAGCAGCTTCACAGGGGAGGCCGAAGATACGCAGTATTTT,CASSFTGEAEDTQYF
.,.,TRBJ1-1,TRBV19,TGTGCCAGTAGTATACTCCAGGGGAGCACTGAAGCTTTCTTT,CASSILQGSTEAFF
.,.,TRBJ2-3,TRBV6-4,TGTGCCAGCAGTGACGGGGGGGCCACAGATACGCAGTATTTT,CASSDGGATDTQYF
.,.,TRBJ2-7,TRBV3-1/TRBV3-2,TGTGCCAGCAGCCCGGGGACATATGGCGAGCAGTACTTC,CASSPGTYGEQYF
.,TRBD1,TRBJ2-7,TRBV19,TGTGCCAGTAGTATCCATCGGACAGGTCCTTACGAGCAGTACTTC,CASSIHRTGPYEQYF